This T cell receptor (beta chain) was identified in a study of identical twins (dated by TCRdb to the mid-2010s). Notes on the research overall: The study deep-sequenced TCR alpha and beta repertoires from monozygotic twins, unrelated adults of various ages and cord blood to test whether fetal clonotypes persist. To rule out contamination, the twin experiments were replicated at different times with different library preparation protocols. Broad study findings and their caveats: A weaker excess of twin sharing was found in beta out-of-frame sequences because the signal-to-noise ratio was lowered by fewer shared sequences. Compared with coincidental sharing between unrelated individuals, an excess of low generation-probability sequences was observed among out-of-frame TCR alpha sequences shared between twins. In monozygotic twins, recombination models systematically underestimated out-of-frame TCR alpha sharing, but the models matched the sharing seen between unrelated individuals. Fewer insertions were carried by abundant cord blood beta clonotypes; a weaker similar trend was observed in young adult naive repertoires, while no such trend was observed in memory repertoires. Conclusions relied on cross-sectional statistical analysis, since the same donors could not be followed over many years. Zero-insertion analyses could be partly confounded by invariant T cells such as MAIT and iNKT, although diverse VJ usage argued against such confounding for most clonotypes.

Every donor in the study was a healthy Caucasian. The twin cohort consisted of three pairs of female monozygotic twins, all aged roughly 18 to 30 years. Peripheral blood mononuclear cells were used as the source from which RNA for TCR libraries was isolated. This clonotype was counted a few times. This receptor's antigen is unknown. Base-call qualities are not available, and no considerably larger clone is one nucleotide away. Libraries were prepared through 5' RACE. Instrument on record: Illumina HiSeq 2000. Template switching introduced a universal primer binding site; the final cDNA contained a unique molecular identifier, enabling accurate counting of TCR cDNA molecules. First-strand cDNA for TCR alpha and beta chains was synthesized from specific primers in the conserved constant-segment region. To control for contamination, every cDNA library carried two barcodes: a SMART-Mk sample barcode plus Illumina barcodes. TruSeq adapter sequences and Illumina sample barcodes were added in two successive PCR steps. TCR alpha and beta cDNA libraries were sequenced on the Illumina HiSeq platform with custom primers. The published analysis was carried out like this. Raw reads were processed with MiGEC to extract unique molecular identifiers, and MiXCR was used to determine CDR3 positions. For each individual, recombination models were inferred using an EM algorithm with the repgenHMM and IGoR tools. Shared clonotype analysis was performed with the tcR package in R, normalizing sharing by the product of cloneset sizes. Out-of-frame nonproductive sequences were analyzed to study raw recombination free of thymic and clonal selection effects. The public reads were reprocessed in TCRdb via fastp at Q25 and MiXCR, keeping in-frame beta chains. Entries are consolidated by CDR3 protein sequence, retaining the most common genes and DNA. TCRdb assigned the V and J calls; the authors' analysis was not used. Counted in this sample were 690,000 or so distinct CDR3 sequences; roughly 8% of them appeared once. The ten largest make up 0.98% of the sample.

Per the germline V gene (reference sequence), WNHNN is the CDR1 and SYGVQD is the CDR2. CDR3 length: 16 amino acids, cysteine to phenylalanine. Only the CDR3 portion is preserved as DNA: 48 bases, with reading frame beginning at the first base. The junction shows trimming of 4 bases on V and 3 bases on J, and the gene matches do not reach 3 bases of it. These same data were also listed under a study on yellow fever vaccine responses in identical twins. As described in the second report: According to the authors, the vaccine-induced T cell response in identical twins seemed to be partly convergent and partly specific to each individual. The study precisely tracked vaccine-responding T cell clones in identical twins.

The sequence joins TRBV10-1 to TRBJ2-1, with 13 bases matching TRBD2. This TCR was recovered from a woman under 30 in good health. The sample comprised PBMCs. The CDR3 region: CASSGWTSGGYNEQFF. Here is the DNA: TGCGCCAGCAGTGGGTGGACTAGCGGGGGCTACAATGAGCAGTTCTTC.